The 24 T cell receptor beta chains listed next were all sequenced from one sample in a study of T cell responses to AZD1222 COVID-19 vaccine. Assay used: immunoSEQ multiplex PCR; TCRdb lists only in-frame clones, some missing. The table lists about 77,000 clones, 80% to 95% of them singletons. This sample comprised peripheral blood, obtained 28 days after the second AZD1222 dose. Receptors originate from an adult who received the AZD1222 COVID-19 vaccine.

V is TRBV6-5 and J is TRBJ2-2; D gene ambiguous. V shed 2 bases and J shed 8 bases, with 6 bases lying between them. From germline, CDR1 is MNHEY and CDR2 SVGAGI. The CDR3 runs to 12 residues. The DNA for the CDR3 is TGTGCCAGCAGTTACCCGGAGGGGGAGCTGTTTTTT. It is translated as CASSYPEGELFF.

CDR3 loop: CASSLSDGQYF. For the CDR3, the DNA is TGTGCCAGCAGCTTGTCGGACGGCCAGTACTTC. This chain joins TRBV11-2 and TRBJ2-5; D remains ambiguous. V gave up 3 bases and J gave up 10 bases, with 9 bases separating them. CDR1 and CDR2 from the germline V gene are SGHAT and FQNNGV. This CDR3 comprises 11 residues.

The rearrangement uses TRBV13 and TRBJ1-3, with D unresolved. Germline-derived CDR1 and CDR2 are PRHDT and FYEKMQ (reference sequence). V dropped 1 base and J dropped 0 bases, with 7 bases sitting between them. The CDR3 has 15 residues. Written as DNA, the CDR3 is TGTGCCAGCAGCTTAGTAAGGGACTCTGGAAACACCATATATTTT. Its protein product is CASSLVRDSGNTIYF. Full variable domain (missing parts from reference TRBV13 and TRBJ1-3): AAGVIQSPRHLIKEKRETATLKCYPIPRHDTVYWYQQGPGQDPQFLISFYEKMQSDKGSIPDRFSAQQFSDYHSELNMSSLELGDSALYFCASSLVRDSGNTIYFGEGSWLTVV.

This chain joins TRBV11-3 and TRBJ2-1; D ambiguous. CDR1 and CDR2 from the germline V gene are SGHNT and YENEEA. The V gene lost 6 bases and the J gene lost 5 bases, with 5 bases spanning the gap. The CDR3 runs 11 residues. CDR3 in DNA: TGTGCCAGCAGTAAAAACAATGAGCAGTTCTTC. Translated: CASSKNNEQFF.

In this sample, this clone turned up a few times. This chain connects TRBV3-1 (or the pseudogene TRBV3-2) to TRBJ2-7; TRBD2 might be the D (7 bases). CDR3 length: 17 residues. Per the germline V gene, CDR1 is LGHDT and CDR2 is YNNKEL (reference sequence). Trimming removed 1 base at V and 4 bases at J, with 20 bases between. CDR3 region: CASSQGWGGTSGYEQYF. CDR3 bases: TGTGCCAGCAGCCAAGGGTGGGGAGGGACATCTGGTTACGAGCAGTACTTC.

The chain combines TRBV15 with TRBJ1-2; no clear D. Deletions cut 0 bases from V and 10 bases from J, with 6 bases between. Germline lookup yields CDR1 LNHNV and CDR2 YYDKDF (reference sequence). The CDR3 has 11 amino acids. The CDR3 spells CATSRDTAYTF. The DNA of the CDR3 is TGTGCCACCAGCAGAGATACGGCCTACACCTTC.

The CDR3 loop is CASSQVPLAGAFF. For the CDR3, the DNA is TGTGCCAGCAGCCAAGTTCCCCTCGCGGGCGCTTTCTTT. V gene TRBV14 combines with J gene TRBJ1-1; D gene uncertain. Trimming removed 1 base from V and 11 bases from J, with 14 bases in between. The CDR3 has 13 residues. CDR1 is SGHDN, CDR2 FVKESK, per germline.

The chain employs TRBV7-9 and TRBJ2-7; maybe TRBD1 (5 bases). The CDR3 spans 16 residues. The V and J ends lost 0 bases and 0 bases respectively, with 12 bases between them. Looked up from germline, CDR1 is SEHNR and CDR2 is FQNEAQ (reference sequence). CDR3 nucleotide sequence: TGTGCCAGCAGCTTAGCGGGATGGACACACTCCTACGAGCAGTACTTC. This gives the protein CASSLAGWTHSYEQYF. Supplemented by reference TRBV7-9 and TRBJ2-7, the full variable domain reads DTGVSQNPRHKITKRGQNVTFRCDPISEHNRLYWYRQTLGQGPEFLTYFQNEAQLEKSRLLSDRFSAERPKGSFSTLEIQRTEQGDSAMYLCASSLAGWTHSYEQYFGPGTRLTVT.

This clone is a singleton in its sample. This rearrangement joins TRBV29-1 to TRBJ1-5; D uncertain. V was trimmed by 6 bases and J by 0 bases, leaving 9 bases between them. Germline V gives CDR1 SQVTM, CDR2 ANQGSEA. This CDR3 has 13 residues. As DNA, the CDR3 is TGCAGCGTCTCTCAGGATAGCAATCAGCCCCAGCATTTT. Its protein is CSVSQDSNQPQHF.

CDR3 coding DNA: TGTGCCAGCAGCTTCGGCGCCTCGGGTGGCAATGAGCAGTTCTTC. The encoded protein is CASSFGASGGNEQFF. The rearrangement uses TRBV7-9 and TRBJ2-1; unclear D gene. Germline values: CDR1 SEHNR, CDR2 FQNEAQ (reference sequence). The CDR3 length is 15 residues. V gave up 3 bases and J gave up 6 bases, with 15 bases separating them. Drawing the rest from reference TRBV7-9 and TRBJ2-1, the complete variable domain is DTGVSQNPRHKITKRGQNVTFRCDPISEHNRLYWYRQTLGQGPEFLTYFQNEAQLEKSRLLSDRFSAERPKGSFSTLEIQRTEQGDSAMYLCASSFGASGGNEQFFGPGTRLTVL.

V usage is TRBV6-2 or TRBV6-3 and J usage is TRBJ2-2; D ambiguous. Germline V gene sequence: CDR1 MNHEY, CDR2 SVGEGT. The CDR3 covers 13 residues. V was pared by 5 bases and J by 5 bases, with 9 bases between. CDR3 in DNA: TGTGCCAGCAGTGTGTGGGAAACCGGGGAGCTGTTTTTT. Translating gives CASSVWETGELFF.

The V and J genes are TRBV20-1 and TRBJ2-3; a possible D gene is TRBD1 (6 bases). V was shortened by 3 bases and J by 8 bases, with 18 bases between the two germline ends. The CDR3 length is 14 residues. Germline V gene data show CDR1 as DFQATT and CDR2 as SNEGSKA (reference sequence). CDR3 coding DNA: TGCAGTGCTAGTGAGGGACAAAGGTCGGGTACGCAGTATTTT. Amino acid sequence: CSASEGQRSGTQYF.

V is TRBV6-6 and J is TRBJ2-7, with a weak D call TRBD2 (5 bases). V lost 5 bases and J 3 bases, leaving 11 bases between the germline ends. There are 13 residues in the CDR3. In germline, CDR1 is MNHNY, CDR2 SVGAGI (reference sequence). The CDR3: CASSVEGYYEQYF. The CDR3 region has the DNA TGTGCCAGCAGTGTTGAGGGCTACTACGAGCAGTACTTC.

The chain is built from TRBV30 and TRBJ2-4, with TRBD1 matching over 9 bases. CDR3 size: 14 residues. Germline V gene sequence: CDR1 GTSNPN, CDR2 SVGIG (reference sequence). Germline trimming cut 0 bases from V and 8 bases from J; bases unmatched to any gene: 5. The CDR3 sequence: CAWSVTGGIDIQYF. The CDR3 bases are TGTGCCTGGAGTGTAACAGGGGGCATAGACATTCAGTACTTC.

The chain has TRBV2 and TRBJ1-5, with unresolved D. Deletions cut 7 bases from V and 2 bases from J, with 12 bases between. This CDR3 contains 14 residues. Germline-derived CDR1 and CDR2 are SNHLY and FYNNEI. CDR3 coding DNA: TGTGCCAGCACCGGCGGTTTTGGCAATCAGCCCCAGCATTTT. It codes for CASTGGFGNQPQHF.

The genes are TRBV6-4 and TRBJ1-2, with a possible D match to TRBD1 (5 bases). CDR1 is MRHNA, CDR2 SNTAGT, per germline. V was cut by 0 bases and J by 1 base, with 15 bases left in between. This CDR3 has 17 residues. CDR3 sequence reads: CASSDSGGAGNNYGYTF. The CDR3 DNA is TGTGCCAGCAGTGACTCAGGCGGGGCAGGGAATAACTATGGCTACACCTTC.

The chain recombines TRBV3-1 (or the pseudogene TRBV3-2) with TRBJ2-7, with D possibly matching TRBD2 (6 bases). Trimming stripped 3 bases from V and 6 bases from J, with 6 bases between. This CDR3 is 11 amino acids long. Germline loops: CDR1 LGHDT, CDR2 YNNKEL (reference sequence). The CDR3 DNA sequence: TGTGCCAGCAGCCAGGGACTCGAGCAGTACTTC. Its protein is CASSQGLEQYF.

The count of this clone is one. This chain uses TRBV15 with TRBJ2-6, with TRBD2 matching over 7 bases. Unmatched junction bases numbered 11, after V lost 0 bases and J lost 0 bases. CDR1 LNHNV and CDR2 YYDKDF come from the germline V gene (reference sequence). The CDR3 length is 20 residues. Here the CDR3 DNA reads TGTGCCACCAGCAGAGATACGGCGGGAGAATCTTCCTCTGGGGCCAACGTCCTGACTTTC. Residues: CATSRDTAGESSSGANVLTF.

V and J are TRBV19 and TRBJ2-3; 11 bases align to TRBD2. The V and J ends lost 4 bases and 6 bases, in that order; junction bases with no gene match: 12. This CDR3 has 17 residues. From germline, CDR1 is LNHDA and CDR2 SQIVND (reference sequence). The DNA of the CDR3 is TGTGCCAGTAGTAGGGTTAGCGGGAGGGCCCCTGTGGATACGCAGTATTTT. Protein sequence: CASSRVSGRAPVDTQYF.

V gene TRBV11-2 combines with J gene TRBJ1-1; D gene unclear. V lost 1 base and J lost 5, with 11 bases in between. Germline CDR1 reads SGHAT; CDR2 reads FQNNGV. The length of the CDR3 is 14 residues. DNA of the CDR3: TGTGCCAGCAGCTTAGTATTCGGAGGGACTGAAGCTTTCTTT. This sequence encodes CASSLVFGGTEAFF.

This chain joins TRBV6-2 or TRBV6-3 and TRBJ1-5; 8 bases match TRBD1. This CDR3 spans 20 amino acids. Looked up from germline, CDR1 is MNHEY and CDR2 is SVGEGT. The ends lost 2 bases at V and 0 bases at J; junction bases unmatched: 15. DNA of the CDR3: TGTGCCAGCAGTTACGGCCCTGGACAGGGTGGGCCTTTTAGCAATCAGCCCCAGCATTTT. Protein: CASSYGPGQGGPFSNQPQHF.

The CDR3 coding sequence is TGCGCCAGCAGCCAAACAGGACTCGAATACAATGAGCAGTTCTTC. It codes for CASSQTGLEYNEQFF. This chain uses TRBV4-1 with TRBJ2-1; D assignment may be TRBD1 or TRBD2 (5 bases each). The V and J ends lost 2 bases and 4 bases respectively, with 12 bases between them. The CDR3 is made up of 15 amino acids. Germline V gene sequence: CDR1 MGHRA, CDR2 YSYEKL.

The V and J genes are TRBV5-1 and TRBJ1-4; no clear D gene. V dropped 4 bases and J dropped 6 bases, with 16 bases sitting between them. Germline lookup yields CDR1 SGHRS and CDR2 YFSETQ. The CDR3 spans 15 residues. In DNA, the CDR3 is TGCGCCAGCAGCGCCGTTTTAGGCGGGCATGAAAAACTGTTTTTT. Translated, it gives CASSAVLGGHEKLFF.

The rearrangement uses TRBV3-1 (or the pseudogene TRBV3-2) and TRBJ2-7; 11 bases fit TRBD2. CDR1 and CDR2 (germline): LGHDT, YNNKEL (reference sequence). The CDR3 has 16 residues. With 0 bases clipped from V and 2 bases from J, the junction kept 3 bases outside the gene matches. The CDR3: CASSQEGLAETYEQYF. CDR3 DNA: TGTGCCAGCAGCCAAGAGGGACTAGCGGAGACCTACGAGCAGTACTTC.